This T cell receptor beta chain came from a study of blood T cell repertoires in COVID-19. Overall study context: Italy, Spain and the United States were the sources of the convalescent and acute COVID-19 samples.

The CDR3 contains 18 residues. Per germline, CDR1 PRHDT and CDR2 FYEKMQ (reference sequence). With V trimmed by 4 bases and J by 0 bases, 11 bases remained unmatched. Generated by immunoSEQ multiplex PCR, the TCRdb table keeps only in-frame clones and is missing some. The sample contains hundreds of thousands of clones, roughly 90% of which appear only once. The clonotype was recovered from a woman aged 55-75 years with COVID-19, enrolled during active disease. The sample comprised peripheral blood. This chain uses TRBV13 with TRBJ1-5; 8 bases agree with TRBD1. CDR3 sequence: CASSSAGQAFHSNQPQHF. CDR3 nucleotide sequence: TGTGCCAGCAGCTCGGCGGGACAGGCCTTTCATAGCAATCAGCCCCAGCATTTT. Filled out from reference TRBV13 and TRBJ1-5, the complete variable domain reads AAGVIQSPRHLIKEKRETATLKCYPIPRHDTVYWYQQGPGQDPQFLISFYEKMQSDKGSIPDRFSAQQFSDYHSELNMSSLELGDSALYFCASSSAGQAFHSNQPQHFGDGTRLSIL.